The sequence of this TCR beta chain was determined in a study of T-cell memory formation after mild COVID-19. General study findings and limits: In pre-infection memory, a portion of responding clones appeared, which suggested that cross-reactive memory joined. A balance of CD4 and CD8 characterized clones contracting day 15 to 85, whereas later expanders leaned CD4+. Specificity for SARS-CoV-2 was not confirmed among the second-wave clones peaking on day 37.

TCRdb re-analysed the 5' RACE reads in MiXCR, keeping a single row per CDR3 protein. The sample consists of some 200,000 distinct CDR3 sequences, about a fifth of them appearing once. This clonotype was seen a handful of times. What it binds is unknown. Trimming shortened V by 1 base and J by 3 bases, and 9 bases separated the two germline ends. Germline V lookup: CDR1 SGHVS, CDR2 FNYEAQ. This CDR3 comprises 14 residues. The chain uses TRBV7-6 and TRBJ2-5; TRBD2 is a possible D gene (5 bases). Sequencing input: PBMCs or a T cell subset sorted from them (not recorded which). The receptor's source is an adult woman who had mild COVID-19 (a few samples of this study predate the infection). Cell type and time point are not known. The CDR3 region is CASSLGIGEETQYF. CDR3 bases: TGTGCCAGCAGCTTAGGTATCGGGGAAGAGACCCAGTACTTC.